This TCR beta chain appears in the sequencing data of a study of cytomegalovirus exposure and HLA in healthy donors. Findings and limits, study-wide: By a later analysis, the bulk of CMV-associated TCR beta chains appeared HLA-restricted. In vitro data verified three CMV-associated chains as specific for CMV antigens. Available immune exposure information covered CMV serostatus only. Cytomegalovirus-associated status was assigned to 164 TCR beta chains.

As to this clone: What it binds is not known.

Germline loops: CDR1 MDHEN, CDR2 SYDVKM. Trimming took 5 bases from V and 0 from J, leaving 14 bases between them. The CDR3 sequence is 15 residues long. PCR involved 60 Vbeta and 13 Jbeta primers. The data were produced by immunoSEQ multiplex PCR, yet TCRdb's version contains in-frame clones alone and is incomplete. The sample has around 200,000 clones; the top ten hold 0.95% to 1.3%. The clonotype comes from a girl aged 2 to 9 in good health and CMV-seropositive. The V call is TRBV28, the J call TRBJ2-7, with D possibly TRBD1 on 6 matching bases. The sequenced material came from PBMCs. CDR3 in DNA: TGTGCCAGCAGTCCCTTGGACAGACGCTCCTACGAGCAGTACTTC. It specifies CASSPLDRRSYEQYF.